This passage covers 32 T cell receptor beta chains from one sample sequenced in a study of OX40 agonist ivuxolimab in advanced cancers. The protocol was immunoSEQ multiplex PCR, while the TCRdb copy is restricted to in-frame clones and leaves out a portion. In the table there are tens of thousands of clones, 70% to 90% of which are singletons. The specimen was CD4+ or CD8+ T cells sorted from blood, collected in a trial of the OX40 agonist ivuxolimab. The receptors were sampled from an adult with an advanced solid tumor such as melanoma, head and neck, liver or kidney cancer.

This clone was counted between two and nine times. The genes are TRBV6-5 and TRBJ2-7; D is tentatively TRBD1 or TRBD2 (5 bases each). The CDR3 is made up of 13 amino acids. Trimming cost V 5 bases and J 2 bases, with 10 bases left between them. CDR1 MNHEY and CDR2 SVGAGI come from the germline V gene. DNA of the CDR3: TGTGCCAGCAGTGGGACGGCACCCTACGAGCAGTACTTC. Its protein product is CASSGTAPYEQYF.

The genes are TRBV5-1 and TRBJ2-3; 7 bases map to TRBD1. Trimming at V came to 2 bases and at J to 2 bases, leaving 11 bases not matched to a gene. Germline assignment: CDR1 SGHRS and CDR2 YFSETQ. The length of the CDR3 is 17 residues. DNA for the CDR3: TGCGCCAGCAGCTTCCGACAGGGCCCTCCTTACACAGATACGCAGTATTTT. Protein: CASSFRQGPPYTDTQYF.

This clone was detected once. This chain links TRBV14 with TRBJ1-1; D gene unclear. The CDR3 loop spans 13 amino acids. The germline V and J ends were trimmed by 0 bases and 11 bases, with 13 bases remaining between them. CDR1 SGHDN and CDR2 FVKESK come from the germline V gene. CDR3 sequence (DNA): TGTGCCAGCAGCCAAGATTTAGAAGGTGAGGCTTTCTTT. This codes for CASSQDLEGEAFF.

The chain is built from TRBV19 and TRBJ1-2; D is unresolved. This CDR3 region has 15 residues. Germline CDR1 reads LNHDA; CDR2 reads SQIVND (reference sequence). The germline V and J ends were trimmed by 3 bases and 0 bases, with 11 bases remaining between them. CDR3 loop: CASSISAVANYGYTF. The CDR3 coding sequence is TGTGCCAGTAGTATCTCCGCAGTAGCTAACTATGGCTACACCTTC.

This rearrangement joins TRBV7-3 to TRBJ2-5, with 10 bases fitting TRBD1. V was pared by 5 bases and J by 3 bases, with 3 bases of the junction left unmatched. CDR1 SGHTA and CDR2 FQGTGA come from the germline V gene. The CDR3 loop spans 14 amino acids. The CDR3 region is CASSRDRGEETQYF. CDR3 in DNA: TGTGCCAGCAGCCGGGACAGGGGAGAAGAGACCCAGTACTTC.

The gene calls are TRBV30 and TRBJ1-5; D perhaps matches TRBD1 (6 bases). Deletions cut 3 bases from V and 1 base from J, with 19 bases between. From germline, CDR1 is GTSNPN and CDR2 SVGIG (reference sequence). The CDR3 consists of 17 residues. The CDR3 protein is CAWSPRRGRLSNQPQHF. CDR3 in DNA: TGTGCCTGGAGCCCCCGTCGGGGGCGCTTAAGCAATCAGCCCCAGCATTTT.

The CDR3 nucleotides read TGTGCCAGCCGGGAGGGGGGCCAAGAGACCCAGTACTTC. It specifies CASREGGQETQYF. The chain couples TRBV21-1 to TRBJ2-5; the D call in the table, TRBD2, was not verified against the DNA. TRBV21-1 is deemed a pseudogene. This CDR3 spans 13 amino acids.

This clone came up once. The rearrangement uses TRBV6-1 and TRBJ2-3, with 11 bases lining up with TRBD2. Looked up from germline, CDR1 is MNHNS and CDR2 is SASEGT. This CDR3 region has 15 residues. J lost 4 bases, V lost 4 bases, and 4 bases had no gene match. CDR3 sequence (DNA): TGTGCCAGCAGTGTTCTAGCGGGGGGCGCAGATACGCAGTATTTT. It is translated as CASSVLAGGADTQYF.

V usage is TRBV5-4 and J usage is TRBJ2-7; 7 bases agree with TRBD1. CDR1 is SGHNT, CDR2 YYREEE, per germline (reference sequence). The CDR3 consists of 15 residues. Trimming at V came to 4 bases and at J to 1 base, leaving 8 bases not matched to a gene. The CDR3 region has the DNA TGTGCCAGCAGCCCCGGACAGGTGGGGTCCTACGAGCAGTACTTC. Its protein is CASSPGQVGSYEQYF.

The chain links TRBV19 to TRBJ1-1; 7 bases are shared with TRBD1. From germline, CDR1 is LNHDA and CDR2 SQIVND (reference sequence). Trimming at V came to 6 bases and at J to 1 base, leaving 5 bases not matched to a gene. This CDR3 has 14 residues. The CDR3, as DNA: TGTGCCAGTAGGCAGGGGGGATGGAACACTGAAGCTTTCTTT. Protein product: CASRQGGWNTEAFF.

V usage is TRBV7-8 and J usage is TRBJ1-5, with D uncertain. V lost 0 bases, J lost 4 bases, and 10 bases lay in between. Germline-derived CDR1 and CDR2 are SGHVS and FQNEAQ. The CDR3 covers 15 residues. For the CDR3, the DNA is TGTGCCAGCAGCTTAGCCAGGTGGCAGAATCAGCCCCAGCATTTT. Translating it yields CASSLARWQNQPQHF.

The genes are TRBV7-6 and TRBJ1-2, with D hard to call. Deletions cut 6 bases from V and 0 bases from J, with 14 bases between. The CDR3 is 15 residues long. Germline V gene sequence: CDR1 SGHVS, CDR2 FNYEAQ. CDR3 DNA: TGTGCCAGCAGTCCCAGGACGGCCGCTAACTATGGCTACACCTTC. It yields the protein CASSPRTAANYGYTF.

The rearrangement joins TRBV6-5 to TRBJ1-2; 7 positions agree with TRBD1. With 5 bases clipped from V and 8 bases from J, the junction kept 14 bases outside the gene matches. This CDR3 has 15 amino acids. Looked up from germline, CDR1 is MNHEY and CDR2 is SVGAGI. CDR3: CASSGHDTGASGYTF. In DNA, the CDR3 is TGTGCCAGCAGTGGCCACGATACAGGGGCGAGCGGCTACACCTTC.

The chain recombines TRBV15 with TRBJ2-7; TRBD1 is a possible D gene (7 bases). V lost 4 bases, J lost 7 bases, and 20 bases lay in between. CDR1 and CDR2 from the germline V gene are LNHNV and YYDKDF (reference sequence). There are 15 residues in the CDR3. CDR3 DNA: TGTGCCACCAGCAAGCGACAGGGAGGAACGGGAGAGCAGTACTTC. Translation gives CATSKRQGGTGEQYF. Combining the CDR3 with reference TRBV15 and TRBJ2-7 gives the whole variable domain DAMVIQNPRYQVTQFGKPVTLSCSQTLNHNVMYWYQQKSSQAPKLLFHYYDKDFNNEADTPDNFQSRRPNTSFCFLDIRSPGLGDTAMYLCATSKRQGGTGEQYFGPGTRLTVT.

The rearrangement uses TRBV6-1 and TRBJ2-7; the match to TRBD1 covers 7 bases. The length of the CDR3 is 12 residues. Germline V CDR1 and CDR2: MNHNS, SASEGT. V lost 8 bases and J lost 6; bases outside the gene matches: 7. The CDR3 spells CASAKGATEQYF. In DNA, the CDR3 is TGTGCCAGCGCTAAGGGGGCGACCGAGCAGTACTTC.

The chain recombines TRBV4-1 with TRBJ1-3, with D hard to call. Trimming removed 0 bases at V and 4 bases at J, with 7 bases between. This CDR3 has 14 amino acids. Germline lookup yields CDR1 MGHRA and CDR2 YSYEKL. The CDR3 loop is CASSQDARGNTIYF. The DNA for the CDR3 is TGCGCCAGCAGCCAAGATGCAAGAGGAAACACCATATATTTT.

This sequence joins TRBV6-1 and TRBJ1-1, with 7 bases identical to TRBD1. Germline CDR1 and CDR2: MNHNS and SASEGT. V shed 4 bases, J shed 0 bases, and the junction held 5 bases outside the gene matches. There are 15 residues in the CDR3. The CDR3 spells CASSAVQGMNTEAFF. The CDR3 coding sequence is TGTGCCAGCAGTGCCGTACAGGGGATGAACACTGAAGCTTTCTTT.

The chain couples TRBV19 to TRBJ2-1, with D perhaps assigned TRBD1 or TRBD2 (5 bases each). The V gene's germline CDR1 is LNHDA and CDR2 SQIVND (reference sequence). CDR3 length: 17 residues. Trimming stripped 4 bases from V and 8 bases from J, with 24 bases between. As DNA, the CDR3 is TGTGCCAGTAGTAAGCTTTCGGGGACCGGTCTGGGAGATGAGCAGTTCTTC. This gives the protein CASSKLSGTGLGDEQFF.

In this sample, this clone turned up a few times. The gene calls are TRBV10-3 and TRBJ2-3; tentatively, D is TRBD1 (5 bases). V dropped 7 bases and J dropped 3 bases, with 14 bases sitting between them. Germline V gene lookup returns CDR1 ENHRY and CDR2 SYGVKD. The CDR3 runs 14 residues. This CDR3 is CAITKGVGTDTQYF. The CDR3 DNA sequence: TGTGCCATCACGAAAGGGGTGGGAACAGATACGCAGTATTTT.

This rearrangement joins TRBV27 to TRBJ1-2; D is undetermined. This CDR3 is 16 amino acids long. The V end was cut by 3 bases, the J end by 2 bases, with 16 bases between. Germline V lookup: CDR1 MNHEY, CDR2 SMNVEV (reference sequence). DNA of the CDR3: TGTGCCAGCAGTTTTAGGCCTCCGGAACCCAACTATGGCTACACCTTC. Residues: CASSFRPPEPNYGYTF.

A few counts support this clone. This chain joins TRBV7-9 and TRBJ1-6; D gene ambiguous. The V and J ends lost 3 bases and 6 bases respectively, with 9 bases between them. The CDR3 consists of 14 residues. In germline, CDR1 is SEHNR, CDR2 FQNEAQ (reference sequence). CDR3 coding DNA: TGTGCCAGCAGCTTCGGACGTAGTAATTCACCCCTCCACTTT. Translation gives CASSFGRSNSPLHF.

The chain uses TRBV11-3 and TRBJ2-7; 9 bases agree with TRBD1. The ends lost 5 bases at V and 4 bases at J; junction bases unmatched: 9. This CDR3 is 15 amino acids long. Germline lookup yields CDR1 SGHNT and CDR2 YENEEA. The CDR3 sequence: CASSERTGTGYEQYF. Here the CDR3 DNA reads TGTGCCAGCAGCGAACGAACCGGGACAGGGTACGAGCAGTACTTC.

This chain joins TRBV21-1 and TRBJ2-1; the table assigns TRBD1, which was not confirmed against the DNA. TRBV21-1 corresponds to a pseudogene. The CDR3 totals 18 residues. CDR3 region: CASSKAVQARVSYNEQFF. As DNA, the CDR3 is TGTGCCAGCAGCAAAGCAGTACAGGCACGCGTATCCTACAATGAGCAGTTCTTC.

This clone was seen a single time. The chain couples TRBV10-3 to TRBJ1-3, with unresolved D. CDR1 is ENHRY and CDR2 is SYGVKD in the germline V gene. The CDR3 sequence is 13 residues long. The CDR3 DNA reads as TGTGCTACCAATCAAGGGTTCGGAAACACCATATATTTT. Amino acids: CATNQGFGNTIYF.

The CDR3 DNA is TGTGCCATCAGTGATAACCCGGGGACCCAGTACTTC. This encodes CAISDNPGTQYF. The V call is TRBV10-3, the J call TRBJ2-5; D unclear. Germline CDR1 is ENHRY and CDR2 is SYGVKD. Trimming cost V 3 bases and J 7 bases, with 9 bases left between them. The CDR3 runs 12 residues.

The chain couples TRBV29-1 to TRBJ2-3, with a weak D call TRBD2 (6 bases). The V end was cut by 1 base, the J end by 2 bases, with 19 bases between. Germline assignment: CDR1 SQVTM and CDR2 ANQGSEA. This CDR3 contains 17 residues. The CDR3 DNA reads TGCAGCGTTGAAGGACCGAGGGTGCGGGGCTACACAGATACGCAGTATTTT. This sequence encodes CSVEGPRVRGYTDTQYF.

The J gene is TRBJ2-1, the V gene TRBV15; 13 positions agree with TRBD2. The CDR3 is 18 amino acids. V lost 2 bases to trimming and J lost 9 bases; unmatched junction nucleotides: 13. Germline V gene sequence: CDR1 LNHNV, CDR2 YYDKDF (reference sequence). CDR3 sequence (DNA): TGTGCCACCAGCAGACCGGGACTAGCGGGGCTGGGCGGAGGTGAGCAGTTCTTC. It encodes CATSRPGLAGLGGGEQFF.

The chain employs TRBV29-1 and TRBJ2-7, with 8 nucleotides matching TRBD1. The CDR3 covers 13 residues. CDR1 SQVTM and CDR2 ANQGSEA come from the germline V gene. With V trimmed by 6 bases and J by 6 bases, 10 bases remained unmatched. CDR3 loop: CSVRRTGSPEQYF. The CDR3 DNA reads as TGCAGCGTCCGACGGACAGGGTCCCCCGAGCAGTACTTC.

J is TRBJ1-1 and V is TRBV7-9; D is unresolved. The germline V gene encodes CDR1 SEHNR and CDR2 FQNEAQ (reference sequence). V shed 3 bases and J shed 1 base, with 6 bases lying between them. The CDR3 totals 13 residues. The CDR3 bases are TGTGCCAGCAGCTTTGCCCAGAACACTGAAGCTTTCTTT. This translates into CASSFAQNTEAFF.

The CDR3 coding sequence is TGTGCCAGCAGCGAGGGGGGGACCTGGTCCTCACCCCTCCACTTT. This encodes CASSEGGTWSSPLHF. The genes are TRBV6-1 and TRBJ1-6; TRBD1 might be the D (6 bases). The CDR3 covers 15 residues. From germline, CDR1 is MNHNS and CDR2 SASEGT. V was cut by 6 bases and J by 10 bases, with 19 bases left in between.

The rearrangement uses TRBV11-3 and TRBJ2-1; D gene unclear. Per the germline V gene, CDR1 is SGHNT and CDR2 is YENEEA. The CDR3 length is 15 residues. The V and J ends lost 0 bases and 4 bases respectively, with 10 bases between them. The CDR3 reads CASSLEAQSYNEQFF. In nucleotides, the CDR3 is TGTGCCAGCAGCTTAGAAGCGCAAAGTTACAATGAGCAGTTCTTC.

The chain joins TRBV6-5 to TRBJ2-7; D gene unclear. Germline CDR1 reads MNHEY; CDR2 reads SVGAGI. Trimming left V 0 bases short and J 2 bases short, with 14 bases between. The CDR3 is made up of 16 amino acids. As DNA, the CDR3 is TGTGCCAGCAGTTACTCGGGCAGCCGTTCCACCTACGAGCAGTACTTC. Protein sequence: CASSYSGSRSTYEQYF.